This TCR beta chain originates from a study of OX40 agonist ivuxolimab in advanced cancers. The protocol was immunoSEQ multiplex PCR, while the TCRdb copy is restricted to in-frame clones and leaves out a portion. The repertoire consists of 130,000 or so clones, with about nine tenths occurring once and the leading ten covering approximately 1%. The input for sequencing was CD4+ or CD8+ T cells sorted from blood, taken in a trial of the OX40 agonist ivuxolimab. The TCR was taken from an adult with an advanced solid tumor such as melanoma, head and neck, liver or kidney cancer.

The CDR3 loop is CAISDRGASGYTF. The CDR3 DNA reads TGTGCCATCAGTGACAGGGGTGCTTCTGGCTACACCTTC. The J gene is TRBJ1-2, the V gene TRBV10-3; TRBD1 might be the D (6 bases). This CDR3 is built from 13 residues. CDR1 ENHRY and CDR2 SYGVKD come from the germline V gene. V was pared by 3 bases and J by 7 bases, with 12 bases between.